This T cell receptor (beta chain) was captured in a study of multiple sclerosis patients with progressive multifocal leukoencephalopathy. Whole-study findings and limits: Expanded clones at PML onset predated and persisted through natalizumab therapy. Most PML patients had lower entropy, suggesting less diverse TRB repertoires.

A word on this clone: No antigen is known for it.

Sequencing was at survey level. Sequenced by immunoSEQ multiplex PCR; TCRdb stores in-frame clones only, minus some. The profile shows approximately 27,000 clones, 85% to 90% of them singletons. Trimming shortened V by 5 bases and J by 8 bases, and 25 bases separated the two germline ends. This CDR3 has 17 residues. Germline CDR1 and CDR2: SGHKS and YYEKEE (reference sequence). The sample's time point: before natalizumab initiation. This chain connects TRBV5-5 to TRBJ1-4, with a weak D call TRBD1 (6 bases). Material: PBMCs. This clonotype originated in a human donor with multiple sclerosis. The CDR3 spells CASRHGPGTFLREKLFF. CDR3 bases: TGTGCCAGCAGACACGGTCCCGGGACATTTCTGAGAGAAAAACTGTTTTTT. Based on the CDR3 plus reference TRBV5-5 and TRBJ1-4, the full variable domain is DAGVTQSPTHLIKTRGQQVTLRCSPISGHKSVSWYQQVLGQGPQFIFQYYEKEERGRGNFPDRFSARQFPNYSSELNVNALLLGDSALYLCASRHGPGTFLREKLFFGSGTQLSVL.